The clone carrying this T cell receptor beta chain has at least ten counts. The data were taken from a study of regulatory T cells in long-lasting Graves disease. Study-wide context: Patients met the persistent Graves' disease definition after over 5 years of antithyroid drugs with positive TSH receptor antibodies.

V was shortened by 5 bases and J by 8 bases, with 12 bases between the two germline ends. In germline, CDR1 is MDHEN, CDR2 SYDVKM. The CDR3 runs to 12 residues. Time point: persistent/refractory GD, antithyroid drugs over 5 years with positive TRAb. Scientists built the TCR library using RNA that was extracted from PBMCs. An endocrinology department located in Xi'an, China, was where the patients came from. With iRepertoire HTBI primers and Arm-PCR of CDR3 regions, TCR beta libraries were built. MiXCR, run by TCRdb on the multiplex PCR reads, gives a single entry per CDR3 protein. The sample carries approximately 500,000 distinct CDR3 sequences, 20% to 25% recorded once.

This clonotype was obtained from a female donor with Graves disease. Sequences were derived from peripheral blood mononuclear cells (PBMCs), sampled when the disease was refractory, from a patient treated with antithyroid drugs. The chain recombines TRBV28 with TRBJ1-2, with D unclear. CDR3 bases: TGTGCCAGCAGTCGCCCGTCGGACGGCTACACCTTC. Amino acids: CASSRPSDGYTF.